The 12 T cell receptor beta chains given below trace back to one sample, sequenced in a study of control samples from healthy donors and cancer patients. The protocol was immunoSEQ multiplex PCR, while the TCRdb copy is restricted to in-frame clones and leaves out a portion. The sample yields about 130,000 clones, approximately 92% seen once. Input material: PBMCs. These TCRs come from a man older than 75 with head and neck cancer.

In regard to this clone: The limits of the CDR3 on the DNA are not certain, so only TCRdb's listed CDR3 is given. This chain uses TRBV5-3 with TRBJ1-2. TRBV5-3 qualifies as an ORF whose function is uncertain. The CDR3 is 11 residues long, counting both termini. The CDR3 sequence is CARSFGNGYTF.

This clone was observed a handful of times. The chain couples TRBV7-9 to TRBJ1-2; D gene uncertain. The V gene lost 5 bases and the J gene lost 4 bases, with 14 bases spanning the gap. In germline, CDR1 is SEHNR, CDR2 FQNEAQ (reference sequence). This CDR3 comprises 14 residues. This CDR3 is CASSLIGPSYGYTF. The CDR3 nucleotides are TGTGCCAGCAGCCTAATCGGACCGAGCTATGGCTACACCTTC.

The chain combines TRBV7-8 with TRBJ1-4, with D perhaps matching TRBD1 (6 bases). CDR3 length: 16 residues. Germline V gene lookup returns CDR1 SGHVS and CDR2 FQNEAQ. The germline V and J ends were trimmed by 5 bases and 8 bases, with 21 bases remaining between them. This CDR3 is CASSPSREGGGEKLFF. DNA for the CDR3: TGTGCCAGCAGCCCTAGCCGAGAGGGGGGCGGGGAAAAACTGTTTTTT. Full variable domain (remainder filled in from reference TRBV7-8 and TRBJ1-4): GAGVSQSPRYKVAKRGQDVALRCDPISGHVSLFWYQQALGQGPEFLTYFQNEAQLDKSGLPSDRFFAERPEGSVSTLKIQRTQQEDSAVYLCASSPSREGGGEKLFFGSGTQLSVL.

The gene calls are TRBV2 and TRBJ2-7; 7 nucleotides agree with TRBD1. This CDR3 contains 15 residues. V shed 4 bases and J 6 bases; nucleotides not matched to a gene: 12. Germline CDR1 and CDR2: SNHLY and FYNNEI. The CDR3 sequence is CASSVTGVPLGEQYF. The CDR3 region has the DNA TGTGCCAGCAGTGTTACAGGGGTACCCCTCGGCGAGCAGTACTTC. The full variable domain, with the rest looked up from reference TRBV2 and TRBJ2-7, is EPEVTQTPSHQVTQMGQEVILRCVPISNHLYFYWYRQILGQKVEFLVSFYNNEISEKSEIFDDQFSVERPDGSNFTLKIRSTKLEDSAMYFCASSVTGVPLGEQYFGPGTRLTVT.

The chain combines TRBV7-2 with TRBJ2-7, with 7 nucleotides matching TRBD1. V trimming: 5 bases; J trimming: 1 base; junction bases outside the gene matches: 5. CDR3 length: 14 residues. Germline CDR1 SGHTA, CDR2 FQGNSA. CDR3: CASSPSTGSYEQYF. In nucleotides, the CDR3 is TGTGCCAGCAGCCCGTCGACAGGGTCCTACGAGCAGTACTTC.

This clone was detected a few times. The V gene is TRBV5-6, the J gene TRBJ2-2, with D perhaps TRBD1 (5 bases). CDR3 length: 14 residues. Germline assignment: CDR1 SGHDT and CDR2 YYEEEE. Trimming removed 5 bases from V and 3 bases from J, with 11 bases in between. The CDR3 DNA reads TGTGCCAGCAGAAAGGGGCCGGACACCGGGGAGCTGTTTTTT. As protein: CASRKGPDTGELFF.

The chain uses TRBV27 and TRBJ2-3, with 9 bases identical to TRBD2. The junction had 4 bases not matched to a gene; V was cut back by 1 base and J by 2 bases. From germline, CDR1 is MNHEY and CDR2 SMNVEV (reference sequence). The CDR3 totals 16 residues. DNA for the CDR3: TGTGCCAGCAGTTTATTGACTAGCGGATTCACAGATACGCAGTATTTT. The encoded protein is CASSLLTSGFTDTQYF.

This chain joins TRBV18 and TRBJ2-1, with 10 nucleotides matching TRBD1. This CDR3 has 16 amino acids. Per the germline V gene, CDR1 is KGHSH and CDR2 is LQKENI. The V gene end was trimmed by 0 bases and the J gene end by 4 bases; junction bases not matched to a gene: 3. CDR3 nucleotide sequence: TGTGCCAGCTCACCACCAGACAGGGGGCTTTACAATGAGCAGTTCTTC. Translated, it gives CASSPPDRGLYNEQFF.

This clone has a single count. The rearrangement uses TRBV15 and TRBJ1-2; no clear D. The CDR3 runs 13 residues. Trimming left V 1 base short and J 2 bases short, with 5 bases between. The germline V gene has CDR1 LNHNV and CDR2 YYDKDF (reference sequence). CDR3 nucleotides: TGTGCCACCAGCAGAGGATCCAACTATGGCTACACCTTC. Amino acids: CATSRGSNYGYTF.

The V call is TRBV5-6, the J call TRBJ2-5; D might be TRBD1 or TRBD2, each matching 5 bases. The V gene lost 0 bases and the J gene lost 3 bases, with 9 bases spanning the gap. The CDR3 has 14 residues. Germline CDR1 SGHDT, CDR2 YYEEEE. CDR3 DNA: TGTGCCAGCAGCTTGGGACTGGGGGAAGAGACCCAGTACTTC. As protein: CASSLGLGEETQYF. Variable domain in full (rest from reference TRBV5-6 and TRBJ2-5): DAGVTQSPTHLIKTRGQQVTLRCSPKSGHDTVSWYQQALGQGPQFIFQYYEEEERQRGNFPDRFSGHQFPNYSSELNVNALLLGDSALYLCASSLGLGEETQYFGPGTRLLVL.

The chain uses TRBV18 and TRBJ1-1; D perhaps matches TRBD1 (6 bases). The germline V and J ends were trimmed by 4 bases and 4 bases, with 13 bases remaining between them. Germline CDR1 KGHSH, CDR2 LQKENI. The CDR3 runs 14 residues. CDR3 nucleotides: TGTGCCAGCTCACAAGGGGGAAGCAGCACTGAAGCTTTCTTT. Translation: CASSQGGSSTEAFF.

The V call is TRBV2, the J call TRBJ1-4, with D possibly TRBD1 on 6 matching bases. The CDR3 totals 14 residues. The V gene lost 6 bases and the J gene lost 5 bases, with 13 bases spanning the gap. The V gene's germline CDR1 is SNHLY and CDR2 FYNNEI. This CDR3 reads CASRPGDQNEKLFF. The CDR3 nucleotides are TGTGCCAGCAGACCAGGGGACCAAAATGAAAAACTGTTTTTT.